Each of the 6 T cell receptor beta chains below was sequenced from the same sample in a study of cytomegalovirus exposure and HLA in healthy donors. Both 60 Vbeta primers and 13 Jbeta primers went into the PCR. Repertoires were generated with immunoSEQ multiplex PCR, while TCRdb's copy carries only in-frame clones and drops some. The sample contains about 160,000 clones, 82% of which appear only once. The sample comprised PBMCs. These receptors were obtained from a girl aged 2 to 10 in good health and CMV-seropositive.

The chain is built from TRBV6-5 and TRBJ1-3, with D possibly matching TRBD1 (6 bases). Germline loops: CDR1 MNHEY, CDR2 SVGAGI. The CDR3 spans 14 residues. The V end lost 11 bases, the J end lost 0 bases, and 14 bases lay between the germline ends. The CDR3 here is CASIDRSSGNTIYF. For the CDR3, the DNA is TGTGCCTCAATAGACAGGAGCTCTGGAAACACCATATATTTT.

The CDR3 is CASSPGTGLQETQYF. The CDR3 DNA sequence: TGTGCCAGCAGCCCCGGGACAGGCCTTCAAGAGACCCAGTACTTC. The rearrangement uses TRBV7-3 and TRBJ2-5; 8 positions agree with TRBD1. The V gene end was trimmed by 5 bases and the J gene end by 2 bases; junction bases not matched to a gene: 7. The CDR3 is 15 amino acids. CDR1 is SGHTA, CDR2 FQGTGA, per germline.

CDR3 amino acids: CASSPNLAGADTQYF. The CDR3 nucleotides read TGTGCCAGCTCACCAAACCTAGCGGGAGCAGATACGCAGTATTTT. This chain uses TRBV18 with TRBJ2-3; 10 bases are a match to TRBD2. With 2 bases clipped from V and 4 bases from J, the junction kept 3 bases outside the gene matches. The CDR3 has 15 amino acids. Per germline, CDR1 KGHSH and CDR2 LQKENI.

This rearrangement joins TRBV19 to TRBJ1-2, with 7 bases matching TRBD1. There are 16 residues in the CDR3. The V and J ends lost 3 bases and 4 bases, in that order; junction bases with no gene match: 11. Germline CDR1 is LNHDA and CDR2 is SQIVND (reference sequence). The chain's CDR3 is CASSIGTEFLPYGYTF. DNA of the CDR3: TGTGCCAGTAGTATCGGGACAGAGTTCCTTCCCTATGGCTACACCTTC.

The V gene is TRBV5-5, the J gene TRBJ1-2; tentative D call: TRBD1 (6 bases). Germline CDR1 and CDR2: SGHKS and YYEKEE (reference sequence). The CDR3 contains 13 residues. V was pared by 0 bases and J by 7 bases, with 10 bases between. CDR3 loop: CASSLGGGFGYTF. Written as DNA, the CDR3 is TGTGCCAGCAGCTTGGGGGGGGGCTTTGGCTACACCTTC.

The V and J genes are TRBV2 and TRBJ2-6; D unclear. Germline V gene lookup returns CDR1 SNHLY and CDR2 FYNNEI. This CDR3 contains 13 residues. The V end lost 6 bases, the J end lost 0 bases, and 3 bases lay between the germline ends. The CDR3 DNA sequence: TGTGCCAGCAGCGGCTCTGGGGCCAACGTCCTGACTTTC. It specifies CASSGSGANVLTF.